This section outlines one TCR beta chain sequence together with its context. This sample was taken from a study of control samples from healthy donors and cancer patients. Only in-frame clones appear in the TCRdb table, and some are missing; sequencing was by immunoSEQ multiplex PCR. Of roughly 100,000 clones in the sample, around 88% were seen once. Sequences were obtained from PBMCs. The TCR sequence derives from a man aged 55 to 70 with lung cancer.

CDR3 loop: CASSPSDRINQPQHF. The CDR3, as DNA: TGTGCCAGCAGTCCCTCGGACAGGATCAATCAGCCCCAGCATTTT. This rearrangement joins TRBV27 to TRBJ1-5; TRBD1 aligns across 7 bases. V dropped 5 bases and J dropped 3; count of bases not matched to a gene: 7. The CDR3 contains 15 residues. CDR1 and CDR2 from the germline V gene are MNHEY and SMNVEV (reference sequence).